Listed below are T cell receptor beta chains from one sample, sequenced in a study of identical twins. TCRdb recomputed calls from the 5' RACE reads with MiXCR, one row per CDR3 protein. The sample yields roughly 1,500,000 distinct CDR3 sequences, around 29% seen once. Sequenced input: cord blood. All receptors derive from a newborn girl in good health. CDR3s include the opening cysteine and the closing phenylalanine or tryptophan. A D gene is named only where the DNA matches it firmly. A clone size is listed for some rows: how often the clone was seen (once, few, many), or a class if it is expanded.

d_call j_call clone_size v_call cdr3_nt cdr3_aa
TRBD1 TRBJ1-2 - TRBV20-1 TGCAGTGCTAGAACAGGGGGCTGGGGCTACACCTTC CSARTGGWGYTF
TRBD2 TRBJ2-1 few TRBV6-2/TRBV6-3 TGTGCCAGCAGTTACAGGAGACTAGCCGACAATGAGCAGTTCTTC CASSYRRLADNEQFF
TRBD1 TRBJ2-5 - TRBV4-2 TGTGCCAGCAGCCAAGTGGGACAGGGTGTCGCGGGGGAGACCCAGTACTTC CASSQVGQGVAGETQYF
- TRBJ2-7 few TRBV9 TGTGCCAGCAGCGTGGGGGGGCGCTCCTACGAGCAGTACTTC CASSVGGRSYEQYF
TRBD2 TRBJ2-5 few TRBV6-1 TGTGCCAGCAGTGAAAGAAAGAGCGGGACTCAAGAGACCCAGTACTTC CASSERKSGTQETQYF
- TRBJ1-2 - TRBV20-1 TGCAGTGCTAGCAGGGGAAGCTTAAACTATGGCTACACCTTC CSASRGSLNYGYTF
- TRBJ2-6 - TRBV12-3/TRBV12-4 TGTGCCAGCAGCTTCCCTGTTGGGGTCAAAGAGACTGGGGCCGACGTCCTGACTTTC CASSFPVGVKETGADVLTF
- TRBJ1-1 - TRBV20-1 TGCAGTGCTAGAAGCCCGGAGAACACTGAAGCTTTCTTT CSARSPENTEAFF
- TRBJ1-5 few TRBV20-1 TGCAGTGCTAGAGATGGCGTAGTCAGGGAGCCCCAGCATTTT CSARDGVVREPQHF
TRBD1 TRBJ1-5 - TRBV12-3/TRBV12-4 TGTGCCAGCAGTTCTCAGGGGGCGCGGGGCAATCAGCCCCAGCATTTT CASSSQGARGNQPQHF
TRBD2 TRBJ2-1 many TRBV2 TGTGCCACCTCGACTAGCGGCAACCACAATGAGCAGTTCTTC CATSTSGNHNEQFF
- TRBJ2-1 - TRBV5-6 TGTGCCAGCAACGGTGCAAACAATGAGCAGTTCTTC CASNGANNEQFF
TRBD1 TRBJ1-2 - TRBV5-1 TGCGCCAGCAGCGTTCCGGGACAGGGGGCAAATGGCTACACCTTC CASSVPGQGANGYTF
TRBD2 TRBJ2-7 - TRBV7-9 TGTGCCAGCAGCTTTCGGCCTAGCGGGATAGACGAGCAGTACTTC CASSFRPSGIDEQYF
- TRBJ2-1 - TRBV7-2 TGTGCCAGCAGCCCTGCCCTTGGATTGGGGCACAATGAGCAGTTCTTC CASSPALGLGHNEQFF
TRBD2 TRBJ2-1 - TRBV19 TGTGCCAGTAGTATAGACGGGACTAGCTCCTACAATGAGCAGTTCTTC CASSIDGTSSYNEQFF
- TRBJ2-1 - TRBV29-1 TGCAGCGTTGAAGATCGTACAGTCTACAATGAGCAGTTCTTC CSVEDRTVYNEQFF